A single sample gave rise to the 30 T cell receptor beta chains below, sequenced in a study of spatial heterogeneity in lung cancer. Specified time point: sample taken at primary tumor resection. General study findings and limits: How many expanded intratumoral alpha and beta TCRs were present tracked the tumor mutation count, which was a count of nonsynonymous mutations.

Their cognate antigens are unknown. TCRdb ran MiXCR on the 5' RACE reads and lists one entry per CDR3 protein. The sample lists approximately 15,000 distinct CDR3 sequences, approximately 6.2% occurring once. The sample consisted of lung tumor tissue, taken at surgery. Receptors originate from a male donor with early-stage non-small cell lung cancer.

This clonotype showed up many times. This beta chain is off target for a library built for alpha chains, so its abundance means little. DNA for the CDR3: TGCAGCGTTGAAGTGAGAGGGGGTCCCGAGCAGTACTTC. This gives the protein CSVEVRGGPEQYF. This chain uses TRBV29-1 with TRBJ2-7, with D possibly matching TRBD1 (6 bases). Trimming removed 1 base at V and 6 bases at J, with 13 bases between. The length of the CDR3 is 13 residues. Looked up from germline, CDR1 is SQVTM and CDR2 is ANQGSEA.

This clonotype appeared many times. With the library built for alpha chains, this beta chain is off target and its frequency is not meaningful. The rearrangement uses TRBV28 and TRBJ1-2; D gene ambiguous. V dropped 8 bases and J dropped 2 bases, with 18 bases sitting between them. The CDR3 sequence is 15 residues long. Looked up from germline, CDR1 is MDHEN and CDR2 is SYDVKM. The CDR3 bases are TGTGCCAGCGTCTCTGCGGGTGAGGGCAACTATGGCTACACCTTC. Its translation is CASVSAGEGNYGYTF.

Comments on this clonotype: Because this beta chain is a stray read in a library intended to capture alpha chains, its abundance should not be given much weight. The chain has TRBV12-3 or TRBV12-4 and TRBJ2-6; 7 nucleotides match TRBD2. The CDR3 spans 16 residues. V shed 5 bases and J 0 bases; nucleotides not matched to a gene: 4. For the CDR3, the DNA is TGTGCCAGCAGTCCAGCGGGGACCTCTGGGGCCAACGTCCTGACTTTC. It specifies CASSPAGTSGANVLTF.

This clonotype is deemed medium-sized. Within a library made for alpha chains, this beta chain is off target, and its count is uninformative. This chain uses TRBV6-6 with TRBJ2-2; TRBD1 aligns across 12 bases. This CDR3 has 16 amino acids. CDR1 and CDR2 (germline): MNHNY, SVGAGI (reference sequence). The V segment lost 0 bases and the J segment 8 bases; nucleotides outside the gene matches: 4. The CDR3: CASSYSGTGGTGELFF. Here the CDR3 DNA reads TGTGCCAGCAGTTACTCCGGGACAGGGGGCACGGGGGAGCTGTTTTTT.

This clonotype was seen repeatedly, ten times or more. Little can be read into the size of this beta chain, an off-target read in a library designed for alpha chains. This rearrangement joins TRBV20-1 to TRBJ2-3, with no clear D. CDR1 and CDR2 (germline): DFQATT, SNEGSKA (reference sequence). CDR3 length: 10 amino acids. Between the trimmed V and J ends, which lost 6 bases and 6 bases, there was a span of 7 bases. The CDR3 loop reads CSARLDTQYF. The CDR3 DNA reads as TGCAGTGCCAGACTTGATACGCAGTATTTT.

This clonotype has ten or more counts. Because the library targeted alpha chains, this beta chain is an off-target read whose size means little. The V call is TRBV29-1, the J call TRBJ1-1, with 9 bases matching TRBD1. J gave up 1 base and V 7 bases, and 4 bases lay outside the gene matches. This CDR3 is built from 13 residues. The germline V gene has CDR1 SQVTM and CDR2 ANQGSEA. This CDR3 reads CSARGQGNTEAFF. The CDR3 DNA is TGCAGCGCGCGGGGACAGGGGAACACTGAAGCTTTCTTT.

About this clonotype itself: This beta chain slipped into a library made for alpha chains as a stray read, so its size is not meaningful. The chain links TRBV23-1 to TRBJ1-5, with TRBD1 matching over 7 bases. TRBV23-1 has ORF status, its function being uncertain. The length of the CDR3 is 16 residues. Trimming cost V 2 bases and J 0 bases; bases outside gene matches: 4. The DNA of the CDR3 is TGCGCCAGCAGTCAAACCGACAGGGTTAGCAATCAGCCCCAGCATTTT. It is translated as CASSQTDRVSNQPQHF.

Ten or more counts support this clonotype. Little can be read into the size of this beta chain, an off-target read in a library designed for alpha chains. The J gene is TRBJ2-7, the V gene TRBV6-2 or TRBV6-3; perhaps TRBD1 as D (5 bases). CDR3 length equals 12 residues. Germline V gives CDR1 MNHEY, CDR2 SVGEGT. Trimming left V 5 bases short and J 4 bases short, with 9 bases between. The CDR3 DNA follows: TGTGCCAGCAGTCTACAGGTTTACGAGCAGTACTTC. Residues: CASSLQVYEQYF.

This clonotype was found many times. This beta chain is a stray sequence in a library constructed for alpha chains; its clone size is not meaningful. The chain employs TRBV7-2 and TRBJ1-3; no clear D gene. CDR1 and CDR2 from the germline V gene are SGHTA and FQGNSA. This CDR3 is built from 17 residues. V shed 3 bases and J shed 0 bases, with 15 bases lying between them. Here the CDR3 DNA reads TGTGCCAGCAGCTTTACCTCGCAGGTAGCCTCTGGAAACACCATATATTTT. Its protein product is CASSFTSQVASGNTIYF.

As regards this clonotype: This beta chain slipped into a library made for alpha chains as a stray read, so its size is not meaningful. The rearrangement links TRBV20-1 to TRBJ2-5, with 9 positions matching TRBD2. Germline V gene sequence: CDR1 DFQATT, CDR2 SNEGSKA (reference sequence). V trimming: 0 bases; J trimming: 5 bases; junction bases outside the gene matches: 4. The CDR3 has 14 amino acids. In nucleotides, the CDR3 is TGCAGTGCTAGAGATTACGGACTAGCGGAGACCCAGTACTTC. Residues: CSARDYGLAETQYF.

This clonotype was observed a few times. This beta chain appears as a stray read in a library generated for alpha chains; its size is not informative. V gene TRBV12-3 or TRBV12-4 combines with J gene TRBJ1-5; D ambiguous. Trimming took 6 bases from V and 4 from J, leaving 13 bases between them. This CDR3 region has 14 residues. This CDR3 reads CASSRSIGNQPQHF. Written as DNA, the CDR3 is TGTGCCAGCAGCAGATCAATCGGTAATCAGCCCCAGCATTTT.

This clonotype appeared many times. Since the library was made to target alpha chains, this beta chain is a stray read and its abundance is not meaningful. The chain uses TRBV7-9 and TRBJ1-2; the D is unclear. CDR1 and CDR2 from the germline V gene are SEHNR and FQNEAQ (reference sequence). Deletions cut 4 bases from V and 2 bases from J, with 17 bases between. CDR3 length: 16 amino acids. The CDR3 DNA sequence: TGTGCCAGCAGCTGGGTACCAGGAGGGATGAACTATGGCTACACCTTC. As protein: CASSWVPGGMNYGYTF.

Many counts were recorded for this clonotype. This beta chain was picked up by a library intended for alpha chains and is off target, so its count carries little meaning. V and J are TRBV29-1 and TRBJ2-1; tentative D call: TRBD2 (6 bases). The CDR3 covers 15 residues. The V and J ends lost 6 bases and 3 bases respectively, with 18 bases between them. Germline-derived CDR1 and CDR2 are SQVTM and ANQGSEA. This chain's CDR3 is CSVLEGLARYNEQFF. The CDR3 region has the DNA TGCAGCGTCCTGGAGGGGCTAGCCCGCTACAATGAGCAGTTCTTC.

On this clonotype: Because this beta chain is a stray read in a library intended to capture alpha chains, its abundance should not be given much weight. This chain uses TRBV19 with TRBJ2-7; 9 nucleotides match TRBD2. Germline V gene data show CDR1 as LNHDA and CDR2 as SQIVND (reference sequence). Trimming removed 6 bases from V and 4 bases from J; junction bases left unmatched: 7. CDR3 length: 14 amino acids. This chain's CDR3 is CASSPSGAGYEQYF. The DNA for the CDR3 is TGTGCCAGTAGCCCTAGCGGGGCAGGGTACGAGCAGTACTTC.

This clonotype has ten or more counts. Found in a library prepared for alpha chains, this beta chain is an off-target read, and its abundance has little meaning. This chain uses TRBV2 with TRBJ1-1, with D uncertain. The V gene's germline CDR1 is SNHLY and CDR2 FYNNEI. This CDR3 contains 14 residues. V dropped 6 bases and J dropped 2 bases, with 13 bases sitting between them. The CDR3 DNA sequence: TGTGCCAGCAGCGACGTCCTTCCCAACACTGAAGCTTTCTTT. It specifies CASSDVLPNTEAFF.

This clonotype was counted ten times or more. Because the library targeted alpha chains, this beta chain is an off-target read whose size means little. The chain couples TRBV4-2 to TRBJ1-1; maybe TRBD1 (5 bases). The germline gives CDR1 LGHNA, CDR2 YNFKEQ. The CDR3 extends over 14 amino acids. Trimming took 0 bases from V and 7 from J, leaving 12 bases between them. The CDR3 loop is CASSQDGGYDEAFF. The CDR3 nucleotides read TGTGCCAGCAGCCAAGATGGGGGGTACGATGAAGCTTTCTTT.

This clonotype has at least ten counts. Being off target in a library aimed at alpha chains, this beta chain has a size of little meaning. The rearrangement joins TRBV7-2 to TRBJ1-5; 8 bases line up with TRBD1. In germline, CDR1 is SGHTA, CDR2 FQGNSA. There are 14 residues in the CDR3. The V gene end was trimmed by 4 bases and the J gene end by 5 bases; junction bases not matched to a gene: 4. The CDR3 region has the DNA TGTGCCAGCAGCTCCCAACAGGGGGATCAGCCCCAGCATTTT. This gives the protein CASSSQQGDQPQHF.

This clonotype was counted many times. The size of this beta chain means little, since it is a stray read in a library made for alpha chains. The chain combines TRBV28 with TRBJ1-2, with D unclear. Trimming removed 9 bases from V and 7 bases from J, with 18 bases in between. The CDR3 extends over 13 amino acids. Per the germline V gene, CDR1 is MDHEN and CDR2 is SYDVKM. DNA of the CDR3: TGTGCCAGTGGGCCCCGGAGACGATCTGGCTACACCTTC. Translated, it gives CASGPRRRSGYTF.

This clonotype has at least ten counts. The library was designed around alpha chains, so this beta chain is a stray read whose abundance carries little weight. The gene calls are TRBV12-3 or TRBV12-4 and TRBJ1-1; 7 positions match TRBD1. This CDR3 region has 14 residues. V lost 5 bases to trimming and J lost 11 bases; unmatched junction nucleotides: 14. CDR3 residues: CASSPRTGVMNAFF. CDR3 bases: TGTGCCAGCAGTCCGCGCACAGGGGTGATGAATGCTTTCTTT.

This clonotype was seen many times. Being off target in a library aimed at alpha chains, this beta chain has a size of little meaning. This chain links TRBV11-3 with TRBJ2-1, with D unresolved. This CDR3 contains 15 residues. The V gene's germline CDR1 is SGHNT and CDR2 YENEEA. The V gene lost 1 base and the J gene lost 6 bases, with 13 bases spanning the gap. The DNA for the CDR3 is TGTGCCAGCAGCTTAGGCAGGTGGTATGGCAATGAGCAGTTCTTC. It encodes CASSLGRWYGNEQFF. Full variable domain (outside the CDR3, taken from reference TRBV11-3 and TRBJ2-1): EAGVVQSPRYKIIEKKQPVAFWCNPISGHNTLYWYLQNLGQGPELLIRYENEEAVDDSQLPKDRFSAERLKGVDSTLKIQPAELGDSAVYLCASSLGRWYGNEQFFGPGTRLTVL.

This clonotype came up many times. The library was designed around alpha chains, so this beta chain is a stray read whose abundance carries little weight. The chain recombines TRBV20-1 with TRBJ2-1; D is unclear. Deletions cut 3 bases from V and 5 bases from J, with 14 bases between. Germline V CDR1 and CDR2: DFQATT, SNEGSKA (reference sequence). The CDR3 is made up of 14 amino acids. The CDR3 protein is CSASQVVRDNEQFF. The CDR3 coding sequence is TGCAGTGCTAGTCAGGTGGTCAGAGACAATGAGCAGTTCTTC.

In this sample, this clonotype turned up many times. Found in a library prepared for alpha chains, this beta chain is an off-target read, and its abundance has little meaning. This chain connects TRBV5-1 to TRBJ2-2, with D uncertain. CDR1 is SGHRS and CDR2 is YFSETQ in the germline V gene. There are 11 residues in the CDR3. Trimming left V 5 bases short and J 8 bases short, with 7 bases between. The DNA for the CDR3 is TGCGCCAGCAGTCTCAGGGGGGAGCTGTTTTTT. This codes for CASSLRGELFF.

The sample holds many counts of this clonotype. This beta chain turned up in a library designed for alpha chains; as an off-target read, its abundance says little. The V and J genes are TRBV6-2 or TRBV6-3 and TRBJ1-2; D call uncertain. The germline V gene has CDR1 MNHEY and CDR2 SVGEGT. The V gene lost 8 bases and the J gene lost 4 bases, with 11 bases spanning the gap. The CDR3 loop spans 12 amino acids. This chain's CDR3 is CASRPNSYGYTF. The CDR3 DNA sequence: TGTGCCAGCCGCCCCAACAGCTATGGCTACACCTTC.

In its sample, this clonotype was seen many times. This beta chain is an off-target read within a library intended for alpha chains, so its frequency means little. V usage is TRBV9 and J usage is TRBJ2-6, with 8 bases aligning to TRBD1. Germline assignment: CDR1 SGDLS and CDR2 YYNGEE. This CDR3 is built from 17 residues. Trimming removed 0 bases from V and 4 bases from J; junction bases left unmatched: 6. CDR3 in DNA: TGTGCCAGCAGCGTAGGGACAGGGCCCTCCGGGGCCAACGTCCTGACTTTC. Amino acids: CASSVGTGPSGANVLTF. The whole variable domain, remainder taken from reference TRBV9 and TRBJ2-6, is DSGVTQTPKHLITATGQRVTLRCSPRSGDLSVYWYQQSLDQGLQFLIQYYNGEERAKGNILERFSAQQFPDLHSELNLSSLELGDSALYFCASSVGTGPSGANVLTFGAGSRLTVL.

This clonotype was seen repeatedly, ten times or more. This beta chain is a stray read from a library made for alpha chains; its abundance is not meaningful. V gene TRBV7-2 combines with J gene TRBJ2-7; no reliable D call. Germline V gene data show CDR1 as SGHTA and CDR2 as FQGNSA. The CDR3 has 13 amino acids. Trimming pared 1 base from V and 3 bases from J, leaving 7 bases between. The DNA for the CDR3 is TGTGCCAGCAGCTTAGACCAGTACTACGAGCAGTACTTC. Protein: CASSLDQYYEQYF.

This clonotype was counted between two and nine times. As an off-target read in a library built for alpha chains, this beta chain has a frequency of little significance. The CDR3 DNA reads TGTGCCACCAGCAGAGATTCCGGAGCTGGAAACACCATATATTTT. Translation gives CATSRDSGAGNTIYF. V gene TRBV15 combines with J gene TRBJ1-3; D remains unclear. Trimming removed 0 bases at V and 2 bases at J, with 8 bases between. This CDR3 is built from 15 residues. Germline CDR1 LNHNV, CDR2 YYDKDF (reference sequence).

This clonotype is judged medium-sized. This beta chain appears as a stray read in a library generated for alpha chains; its size is not informative. V gene TRBV3-1 combines with J gene TRBJ2-7, with D possibly called TRBD1 or TRBD2 (5 bases each). Germline V CDR1 and CDR2: LGHDT, YNNKEL (reference sequence). V lost 3 bases and J 2 bases, leaving 14 bases between the germline ends. The length of the CDR3 is 15 residues. Written as DNA, the CDR3 is TGTGCCAGCAGCCACCGAGAGGGGACCCCCTACGAGCAGTACTTC. Its translation: CASSHREGTPYEQYF.

This clonotype was counted at least ten times. As an off-target read in a library built for alpha chains, this beta chain has a frequency of little significance. The J gene is TRBJ2-7, the V gene TRBV5-6; maybe TRBD2 (5 bases). The V end was cut by 2 bases, the J end by 2 bases, with 11 bases between. This CDR3 is 14 amino acids long. Germline V gives CDR1 SGHDT, CDR2 YYEEEE. CDR3 DNA sequence: TGTGCCAGCAGCTTAGCTCGGGGAACCTACGAGCAGTACTTC. Protein: CASSLARGTYEQYF.

Ten or more counts support this clonotype. Little can be read into the size of this beta chain, an off-target read in a library designed for alpha chains. V gene TRBV7-2 combines with J gene TRBJ2-3, with a tentative D call TRBD2 (7 bases). The V gene's germline CDR1 is SGHTA and CDR2 FQGNSA. Trimming pared 1 base from V and 2 bases from J, leaving 13 bases between. This CDR3 is 16 amino acids long. In DNA form, the CDR3 reads TGTGCCAGCAGCTTAGAAGGGGGAGGGTTCACAGATACGCAGTATTTT. Protein: CASSLEGGGFTDTQYF.

This clonotype was counted many times. Since the library was made to target alpha chains, this beta chain is a stray read and its abundance is not meaningful. The chain recombines TRBV4-3 with TRBJ1-6; TRBD1 matches 9 bases. Trimming removed 1 base from V and 14 bases from J; junction bases left unmatched: 6. Germline V gene data show CDR1 as LGHNA and CDR2 as YSLEER. There are 14 residues in the CDR3. This CDR3 reads CASSQGQGDITLHF. The CDR3 bases are TGCGCCAGCAGCCAAGGACAGGGGGACATCACCCTCCACTTT.